This T cell receptor (beta chain) came from a study of T cell repertoires in ileal Crohn's disease. Germline V gives CDR1 KGHSH, CDR2 LQKENI. The CDR3 contains 18 residues. The J segment lost 4 bases and the V segment lost 5 bases, leaving 9 bases of the junction unmatched. This sample's time point: neoterminal ileum biopsy at postoperative endoscopy, about 6 months after surgery. Profiled with immunoSEQ multiplex PCR; TCRdb holds only in-frame clones, not every one. The table shows roughly 60,000 clones, with roughly nine tenths occurring only once. Specimen: ileal tissue. This sequence was found in an adult with Crohn's disease. This chain joins TRBV18 and TRBJ2-1, with TRBD2 matching over 15 bases. CDR3 sequence reads: CASSGLAGGRATYNEQFF. CDR3 DNA: TGTGCCAGCTCAGGACTAGCGGGAGGGAGGGCAACGTACAATGAGCAGTTCTTC.